The T cell receptor beta chain described here comes from a study of OX40 agonist ivuxolimab in advanced cancers. Whole-study context: There were three patients with partial responses, one having hepatocellular carcinoma and two cutaneous melanoma. Study results and limitations: Among T cells, CD8+ cells averaged more expanded clones than CD4+ cells.

This table comes from immunoSEQ multiplex PCR, and its TCRdb copy is limited to in-frame clones, with some not included. The repertoire consists of about 60,000 clones, with roughly 84% occurring once and the leading ten covering roughly 0.6%. Unmatched junction bases numbered 12, after V lost 5 bases and J lost 4 bases. The CDR3 spans 17 residues. Germline loops: CDR1 SGHAT, CDR2 FQDESV (reference sequence). The table lists this clone with a count of one. As yet, its antigen is unknown. Blood was sampled at baseline, cycle 4 day 1, and cycle 7 day 1. This clonotype was obtained from an adult with an advanced solid tumor such as melanoma, head and neck, liver or kidney cancer. The starting material was CD4+ or CD8+ T cells sorted from blood, obtained in a trial of the OX40 agonist ivuxolimab. The rearrangement links TRBV11-1 to TRBJ1-2, with TRBD1 identical over 11 bases. CDR3 sequence: CASSQAGTGGGIYGYTF. The CDR3 DNA reads TGTGCCAGCAGCCAAGCCGGGACAGGGGGTGGAATCTATGGCTACACCTTC.